One sample yielded the 21 T cell receptor beta chains listed below, sequenced in a study of blood T cell repertoires in COVID-19. Produced via immunoSEQ multiplex PCR; TCRdb's table is partial and in-frame only. The sample lists 400,000 or so clones; roughly 90% were seen once. The sequencing sample was made of peripheral blood. The receptor source for this set is a young man with COVID-19, enrolled during active disease.

This chain joins TRBV7-8 and TRBJ1-6, with TRBD1 matching 9 bases. This CDR3 is 14 amino acids long. Per germline, CDR1 SGHVS and CDR2 FQNEAQ. With V trimmed by 5 bases and J by 7 bases, 3 bases remained unmatched. This CDR3 is CASSRDRGNSPLHF. The CDR3 DNA sequence: TGTGCCAGCAGCCGAGACAGGGGGAATTCACCCCTCCACTTT.

The chain uses TRBV6-1 and TRBJ1-5, with a tentative D call TRBD1 (5 bases). V gave up 2 bases and J gave up 1 base, with 9 bases separating them. Germline values: CDR1 MNHNS, CDR2 SASEGT. The CDR3 spans 15 residues. The CDR3 loop is CASSERGLSNQPQHF. Written as DNA, the CDR3 is TGTGCCAGCAGTGAAAGGGGTCTAAGCAATCAGCCCCAGCATTTT.

The gene calls are TRBV3-1 (or the pseudogene TRBV3-2) and TRBJ2-7; TRBD2 matches at 10 bases. Trimming took 1 base from V and 3 from J; bases not matched to a gene: 6. The length of the CDR3 is 16 residues. From germline, CDR1 is LGHDT and CDR2 YNNKEL (reference sequence). This CDR3 is CASSQAGTSDFYEQYF. CDR3 nucleotide sequence: TGTGCCAGCAGCCAAGCGGGGACTAGCGACTTCTACGAGCAGTACTTC.

The CDR3 nucleotides are TGTGCCAGCAGCCCCACAGGGATGAACACTGAAGCTTTCTTT. Translating gives CASSPTGMNTEAFF. V is TRBV6-5 and J is TRBJ1-1; possible D gene TRBD1, 6 bases. The CDR3 length is 14 residues. The germline V gene has CDR1 MNHEY and CDR2 SVGAGI. Trimming stripped 6 bases from V and 0 bases from J, with 11 bases between.

The chain is built from TRBV5-4 and TRBJ2-1; D gene uncertain. The CDR3 runs 13 residues. The germline CDR1 and CDR2 sequences are SGHNT and YYREEE (reference sequence). Trimming removed 0 bases at V and 5 bases at J, with 6 bases between. Written as DNA, the CDR3 is TGTGCCAGCAGCTTGGACATAAACAATGAGCAGTTCTTC. This codes for CASSLDINNEQFF.

This clone was detected a few times. The chain uses TRBV24-1 and TRBJ2-1; D is unclear. This CDR3 contains 14 residues. Germline V gene data show CDR1 as KGHDR and CDR2 as SFDVKD. V lost 3 bases, J lost 9 bases, and 14 bases lay in between. The CDR3 loop is CATSDGSNWSEQFF. Written as DNA, the CDR3 is TGTGCCACCAGTGATGGGTCAAATTGGAGTGAGCAGTTCTTC.

The gene calls are TRBV6-5 and TRBJ1-5; tentatively, D is TRBD1 (5 bases). V was cut by 6 bases and J by 10 bases, with 19 bases left in between. Germline values: CDR1 MNHEY, CDR2 SVGAGI. CDR3 length: 14 residues. CDR3 region: CASSAGAEWKPQHF. In DNA form, the CDR3 reads TGTGCCAGCAGCGCTGGGGCAGAATGGAAACCCCAGCATTTT.

This chain joins TRBV5-5 and TRBJ2-1; 12 nucleotides align to TRBD2. This CDR3 is built from 16 residues. Germline CDR1 reads SGHKS; CDR2 reads YYEKEE (reference sequence). Germline trimming cut 5 bases from V and 2 bases from J; bases unmatched to any gene: 5. The CDR3 DNA reads TGTGCCAGCAGTTCCCCTAGCGGGGGGGCCTACAATGAGCAGTTCTTC. It yields the protein CASSSPSGGAYNEQFF.

This clone was observed a single time. V and J are TRBV9 and TRBJ1-2, with D uncertain. The CDR3 contains 13 residues. V lost 0 bases and J lost 3, with 6 bases in between. Per the germline V gene, CDR1 is SGDLS and CDR2 is YYNGEE. Here the CDR3 reads CASSVETDYGYTF. The CDR3 DNA reads TGTGCCAGCAGCGTAGAAACAGACTATGGCTACACCTTC.

This chain links TRBV5-1 with TRBJ2-5, with D possibly matching TRBD2 (5 bases). Germline loops: CDR1 SGHRS, CDR2 YFSETQ. V lost 0 bases and J lost 5, with 5 bases in between. The CDR3 contains 12 residues. The CDR3 DNA reads TGCGCCAGCAGCTTGGGGAGGGAGACCCAGTACTTC. Translating gives CASSLGRETQYF.

V and J are TRBV11-2 and TRBJ2-7, with 10 positions matching TRBD1. The CDR3 spans 16 residues. Trimming cost V 2 bases and J 2 bases; bases outside gene matches: 6. Germline V gene sequence: CDR1 SGHAT, CDR2 FQNNGV. In DNA form, the CDR3 reads TGTGCCAGCAGCTTACGGGGGACAGGGGTGGCCTACGAGCAGTACTTC. This translates into CASSLRGTGVAYEQYF.

The chain joins TRBV6-1 to TRBJ2-2; D is uncertain. This CDR3 has 13 amino acids. CDR1 MNHNS and CDR2 SASEGT come from the germline V gene. The V and J ends lost 3 bases and 0 bases respectively, with 2 bases between them. The CDR3 bases are TGTGCCAGCAGTGACACGAACACCGGGGAGCTGTTTTTT. Amino acid sequence: CASSDTNTGELFF.

The rearrangement joins TRBV19 to TRBJ1-2; weak D call: TRBD1 (6 bases). Germline CDR1 reads LNHDA; CDR2 reads SQIVND (reference sequence). The CDR3 is 13 amino acids. The germline V and J ends were trimmed by 10 bases and 4 bases, with 16 bases remaining between them. The CDR3, as DNA: TGTGCCAAAAAAGGGGGGGGTTTCTATGGCTACACCTTC. Translation: CAKKGGGFYGYTF.

This clone turned up a few times. The chain carries TRBV7-9 and TRBJ1-1, with D perhaps matching TRBD1 (6 bases). Between the trimmed V and J ends, which lost 5 bases and 2 bases, there was a span of 12 bases. The length of the CDR3 is 14 residues. Germline CDR1 SEHNR, CDR2 FQNEAQ (reference sequence). DNA for the CDR3: TGTGCCAGCAGCATAGGACAGAAAAACACTGAAGCTTTCTTT. Its translation is CASSIGQKNTEAFF.

V and J are TRBV19 and TRBJ2-7; 8 bases agree with TRBD2. The CDR3 runs 14 residues. From germline, CDR1 is LNHDA and CDR2 SQIVND (reference sequence). V lost 5 bases and J lost 4; bases outside the gene matches: 7. The CDR3 DNA reads as TGTGCCAGTAGTCCGGGACTAGTAGCGTACGAGCAGTACTTC. Translation: CASSPGLVAYEQYF.

V is TRBV9 and J is TRBJ2-2; TRBD1 might be the D (5 bases). The CDR3 contains 14 residues. The V and J ends lost 3 bases and 1 base respectively, with 7 bases between them. Germline-derived CDR1 and CDR2 are SGDLS and YYNGEE. The CDR3 region has the DNA TGTGCCAGCAGCGGAACAGGGAACACCGGGGAGCTGTTTTTT. It specifies CASSGTGNTGELFF. The full variable domain, with the rest looked up from reference TRBV9 and TRBJ2-2, is DSGVTQTPKHLITATGQRVTLRCSPRSGDLSVYWYQQSLDQGLQFLIQYYNGEERAKGNILERFSAQQFPDLHSELNLSSLELGDSALYFCASSGTGNTGELFFGEGSRLTVL.

The J gene is TRBJ2-1, the V gene TRBV12-5; unclear D gene. V was clipped by 6 bases and J by 4 bases, with 10 bases between them. Germline V gives CDR1 LGHNT, CDR2 FRNRAP. The CDR3 length is 13 residues. CDR3 coding DNA: TGTGCTAGTGGCGCGACTTTTTACAATGAGCAGTTCTTC. This encodes CASGATFYNEQFF.

The chain employs TRBV29-1 and TRBJ2-2; TRBD2 matches at 8 bases. Trimming at V came to 5 bases and at J to 5 bases, leaving 7 bases not matched to a gene. In germline, CDR1 is SQVTM, CDR2 ANQGSEA. The CDR3 totals 14 residues. The DNA of the CDR3 is TGCAGCGTTCCCGGGGGGGCGTATACCGGGGAGCTGTTTTTT. It specifies CSVPGGAYTGELFF.

The genes are TRBV18 and TRBJ2-5; the D gene is possibly TRBD2 (7 bases). Trimming shortened V by 3 bases and J by 2 bases, and 13 bases separated the two germline ends. CDR3 length equals 15 residues. Looked up from germline, CDR1 is KGHSH and CDR2 is LQKENI. The CDR3 spells CASSPSGGRQETQYF. As DNA, the CDR3 is TGTGCCAGCTCACCTTCCGGGGGGCGTCAAGAGACCCAGTACTTC.

The chain joins TRBV9 to TRBJ1-1; 7 bases are shared with TRBD1. CDR1 and CDR2 (germline): SGDLS, YYNGEE. J lost 4 bases, V lost 7 bases, and 7 bases had no gene match. CDR3 length equals 13 residues. This chain's CDR3 is CASGRQGFTEAFF. In DNA form, the CDR3 reads TGTGCCAGCGGTAGACAGGGTTTCACTGAAGCTTTCTTT.

The rearrangement uses TRBV2 and TRBJ2-5, with D possibly TRBD2 on 7 matching bases. CDR3 size: 12 residues. The ends were cut back, 7 bases at V and 5 bases at J, with 11 bases in the middle. Germline CDR1 is SNHLY and CDR2 is FYNNEI. The DNA for the CDR3 is TGTGCCAGCACGAGGGGGGGTGAGACCCAGTACTTC. It translates to CASTRGGETQYF.